This T cell receptor beta chain originates from a study of regulatory T cells in long-lasting Graves disease. Relying on iRepertoire HTBI primers and Arm-PCR of CDR3 regions, the team built TCR beta libraries. In the original processing: Taken together, the samples had 60 or so TRBV and 14 TRBJ segments identified. TCRdb re-derived calls from the multiplex PCR reads in MiXCR, one entry per CDR3 protein. The V and J calls were determined by TCRdb, not by the authors. The data contain about 340,000 distinct CDR3 sequences, around 20% of them singletons. For this clonotype: The antigen is not known.

The length of the CDR3 is 14 residues. V dropped 6 bases and J dropped 7; count of bases not matched to a gene: 10. As to time point: persistent/refractory GD, antithyroid drugs over 5 years with positive TRAb. PBMC-extracted RNA yielded the TCR library. EDTA tubes received 7.5 to 9 milliliters of drawn peripheral blood. General study results and limits: Among samples with persistent disease, TRBV28, TRBJ1-2 and TRBJ2-5 were favored. TCR diversity was lower in persistent Graves' patients than in newly diagnosed ones.

V usage is TRBV12-3 or TRBV12-4 and J usage is TRBJ2-7, with TRBD1 identical over 9 bases. The receptor was isolated from a female donor with Graves disease. The specimen comprised peripheral blood mononuclear cells (PBMCs), sampled when the disease was refractory, from a patient treated with antithyroid drugs. CDR3 sequence: CASSPTGGRREQYF. The DNA for the CDR3 is TGTGCCAGCAGCCCAACAGGGGGCAGGCGGGAGCAGTACTTC.